One sample yielded the 22 T cell receptor beta chains listed below, sequenced in a study of neurological immune-mediated disorders. Time point reported: longitudinal time-point 1 (baseline). Each CDR3 protein gets one entry after TCRdb re-called the 5' RACE reads with MiXCR. The table lists approximately 36,000 distinct CDR3 sequences, 3.2% of them singletons. Source material: PBMCs. These receptors were obtained from a woman aged 55 to 70 with multiple sclerosis.

This clonotype was observed many times. The chain recombines TRBV5-1 with TRBJ1-5, with D perhaps TRBD1 (5 bases). The germline V gene has CDR1 SGHRS and CDR2 YFSETQ. Deletions cut 2 bases from V and 3 bases from J, with 12 bases between. This CDR3 spans 15 amino acids. The CDR3 bases are TGCGCCAGCAGCTTTGGTGGGGCAATCAATCAGCCCCAGCATTTT. It is translated as CASSFGGAINQPQHF.

This clonotype occurred many times. V and J are TRBV7-9 and TRBJ2-2; weak D call: TRBD1 (6 bases). The CDR3 runs 16 residues. Germline V lookup: CDR1 SEHNR, CDR2 FQNEAQ (reference sequence). V dropped 6 bases and J dropped 0 bases, with 14 bases sitting between them. DNA for the CDR3: TGTGCCAGCAGTCGGCTCAGGGGTCCGAACACCGGGGAGCTGTTTTTT. Translated: CASSRLRGPNTGELFF.

At least ten counts were recorded for this clonotype. The chain links TRBV5-1 to TRBJ2-7; the D is unclear. The CDR3 contains 14 residues. Trimming cost V 0 bases and J 4 bases, with 11 bases left between them. Looked up from germline, CDR1 is SGHRS and CDR2 is YFSETQ. Written as DNA, the CDR3 is TGCGCCAGCAGCTTGGACGGTGCGCCTTACGAGCAGTACTTC. Translation gives CASSLDGAPYEQYF. Drawing the rest from reference TRBV5-1 and TRBJ2-7, the complete variable domain is KAGVTQTPRYLIKTRGQQVTLSCSPISGHRSVSWYQQTPGQGLQFLFEYFSETQRNKGNFPGRFSGRQFSNSRSEMNVSTLELGDSALYLCASSLDGAPYEQYFGPGTRLTVT.

This clonotype showed up many times. This rearrangement joins TRBV27 to TRBJ2-5; possibly TRBD2 for D (5 bases). The CDR3 runs 11 residues. The V and J ends lost 5 bases and 7 bases respectively, with 8 bases between them. CDR1 is MNHEY and CDR2 is SMNVEV in the germline V gene (reference sequence). This CDR3 reads CASSRGRTQYF. DNA for the CDR3: TGTGCCAGCAGTCGTGGGAGGACCCAGTACTTC.

This clonotype was seen ten or more times. The chain combines TRBV20-1 with TRBJ1-6; D unresolved. V lost 2 bases to trimming and J lost 5 bases, with 13 bases between them. This CDR3 spans 15 amino acids. Germline V CDR1 and CDR2: DFQATT, SNEGSKA (reference sequence). The CDR3 is CSARNLGVNNSPLHF. The CDR3 coding sequence is TGCAGTGCTAGAAACCTTGGGGTAAATAATTCACCCCTCCACTTT.

This clonotype has ten or more counts. V and J are TRBV5-1 and TRBJ1-1, with 7 bases that match TRBD1. Germline CDR1 reads SGHRS; CDR2 reads YFSETQ. The length of the CDR3 is 15 residues. Trimming took 0 bases from V and 4 from J; bases not matched to a gene: 6. The CDR3 here is CASSLATGVGTEAFF. The DNA of the CDR3 is TGCGCCAGCAGCTTGGCAACAGGGGTTGGCACTGAAGCTTTCTTT.

This clonotype was seen many times. The chain recombines TRBV7-2 with TRBJ2-7; 7 bases fit TRBD2. CDR3 size: 13 residues. Germline V gene sequence: CDR1 SGHTA, CDR2 FQGNSA. V gave up 5 bases and J gave up 3 bases; unmatched junction bases: 4. For the CDR3, the DNA is TGTGCCAGCAGCCGATGGACTAGCTACGAGCAGTACTTC. This codes for CASSRWTSYEQYF.

This clonotype was detected many times. The chain uses TRBV20-1 and TRBJ1-1, with D tentatively TRBD1 (6 bases). The CDR3 runs 15 residues. V was trimmed by 1 base and J by 7 bases, leaving 19 bases between them. Germline CDR1 DFQATT, CDR2 SNEGSKA (reference sequence). The CDR3 loop reads CSARGHPGDLIEAFF. The CDR3 DNA reads as TGCAGTGCTAGAGGTCACCCAGGGGACCTAATTGAAGCTTTCTTT.

This clonotype appeared a few times. This chain connects TRBV12-3 or TRBV12-4 to TRBJ1-3; maybe TRBD1 (5 bases). The ends were cut back, 1 base at V and 4 bases at J, with 11 bases in the middle. The CDR3 extends over 15 amino acids. The CDR3 coding sequence is TGTGCCAGCAGTTTAGAAGGGGAAGCAGGAAACACCATATATTTT. It is translated as CASSLEGEAGNTIYF.

The sample holds many counts of this clonotype. This sequence joins TRBV20-1 and TRBJ2-7, with D hard to call. CDR1 DFQATT and CDR2 SNEGSKA come from the germline V gene (reference sequence). V lost 6 bases and J 2 bases, leaving 14 bases between the germline ends. The CDR3 has 13 amino acids. The CDR3 loop reads CSASRGGTYEQYF. The CDR3, as DNA: TGCAGTGCCAGCCGCGGCGGAACCTACGAGCAGTACTTC.

This clonotype was counted many times. This chain uses TRBV20-1 with TRBJ2-7; D possibly matches TRBD1 or TRBD2 (5 bases each). CDR1 DFQATT and CDR2 SNEGSKA come from the germline V gene (reference sequence). With 2 bases removed from V and 5 bases from J, the gap between germline ends came to 16 bases. CDR3 length equals 14 residues. DNA of the CDR3: TGCAGTGCTAGACCCCCAACAGGAGGCCACGAGCAGTACTTC. The encoded protein is CSARPPTGGHEQYF.

The chain links TRBV3-1 to TRBJ2-2; maybe TRBD1 (6 bases). CDR3 length: 15 residues. V lost 1 base, J lost 4 bases, and 10 bases lay in between. CDR1 and CDR2 from the germline V gene are LGHDT and YNNKEL (reference sequence). The DNA of the CDR3 is TGTGCCAGCAGCCAAGTGACAGGACCCACCGGGGAGCTGTTTTTT. Amino acid sequence: CASSQVTGPTGELFF.

V gene TRBV18 combines with J gene TRBJ1-3, with 8 positions matching TRBD1. This CDR3 has 14 residues. Per the germline V gene, CDR1 is KGHSH and CDR2 is LQKENI. Trimming removed 2 bases from V and 7 bases from J; junction bases left unmatched: 4. The CDR3 loop is CASSPDRGRNTIYF. The CDR3 nucleotides are TGTGCCAGCTCACCAGACAGGGGCCGCAACACCATATATTTT.

This clonotype was seen many times. J is TRBJ1-5 and V is TRBV5-5; D may be TRBD1 (5 bases). This CDR3 has 16 residues. The germline V gene encodes CDR1 SGHKS and CDR2 YYEKEE (reference sequence). V dropped 4 bases and J dropped 4 bases, with 18 bases sitting between them. The CDR3 nucleotides read TGTGCCAGCAGCCTCGAAGGGACCACGGTGAATCAGCCCCAGCATTTT. It is translated as CASSLEGTTVNQPQHF.

The table lists this clonotype with many counts. This chain uses TRBV20-1 with TRBJ1-1, with D unresolved. V shed 4 bases and J shed 1 base, with 13 bases lying between them. CDR1 is DFQATT and CDR2 is SNEGSKA in the germline V gene (reference sequence). The CDR3 runs 14 residues. The CDR3 region is CSATLGNRNTEAFF. The DNA of the CDR3 is TGCAGTGCTACGTTGGGCAACCGGAACACTGAAGCTTTCTTT.

In this sample, this clonotype turned up many times. This chain joins TRBV5-5 and TRBJ2-7; TRBD2 is a possible D gene (6 bases). This CDR3 has 14 amino acids. The V and J ends lost 5 bases and 2 bases respectively, with 14 bases between them. Germline assignment: CDR1 SGHKS and CDR2 YYEKEE (reference sequence). CDR3 sequence (DNA): TGTGCCAGCAGTGCGGGACCCAGCGCCTACGAGCAGTACTTC. It encodes CASSAGPSAYEQYF.

This clonotype was recorded many times. V is TRBV12-3 or TRBV12-4 and J is TRBJ2-1; no definite D call. V was pared by 3 bases and J by 0 bases, with 9 bases between. The CDR3 is made up of 15 amino acids. This CDR3 reads CASSLRPSSYNEQFF. For the CDR3, the DNA is TGTGCCAGCAGTTTGCGACCGAGCTCCTACAATGAGCAGTTCTTC.

Many counts were recorded for this clonotype. The chain employs TRBV16 and TRBJ2-7, with no clear D. The V end was cut by 2 bases, the J end by 2 bases, with 13 bases between. The CDR3 is 15 residues long. The germline V gene has CDR1 KGHSY and CDR2 FQNENV. The CDR3 protein is CASSQQKGKTYEQYF. CDR3 nucleotides: TGTGCCAGCAGCCAACAGAAGGGCAAAACCTACGAGCAGTACTTC.

The rearrangement joins TRBV29-1 to TRBJ1-1; no clear D gene. Germline V CDR1 and CDR2: SQVTM, ANQGSEA. V was clipped by 7 bases and J by 1 base, with 7 bases between them. The CDR3 totals 11 residues. The CDR3 DNA reads as TGCAGCGGCGACCGGAACACTGAAGCTTTCTTT. As protein: CSGDRNTEAFF.

This clonotype has at least ten counts. The chain recombines TRBV12-3 or TRBV12-4 with TRBJ2-1, with D perhaps being TRBD1 or TRBD2 (5 bases each). The CDR3 is 13 amino acids. V lost 8 bases to trimming and J lost 3 bases, with 11 bases between them. In DNA, the CDR3 is TGTGCCAGCGAGGGGCCAGACTACAATGAGCAGTTCTTC. Residues: CASEGPDYNEQFF.

The rearrangement joins TRBV20-1 to TRBJ2-7; maybe TRBD2 (6 bases). The germline gives CDR1 DFQATT, CDR2 SNEGSKA (reference sequence). The CDR3 totals 12 residues. The V gene lost 8 bases and the J gene lost 0 bases, with 11 bases spanning the gap. The CDR3 spells CSSGGDSYEQYF. As DNA, the CDR3 is TGCAGTAGTGGCGGGGACTCCTACGAGCAGTACTTC.

This clonotype has at least ten counts. The chain links TRBV11-2 to TRBJ1-2, with D possibly TRBD1 on 5 matching bases. Trimming removed 1 base from V and 8 bases from J, with 11 bases in between. The CDR3 consists of 13 residues. Germline V gene lookup returns CDR1 SGHAT and CDR2 FQNNGV. The CDR3 here is CASSLARVEGYTF. The CDR3 coding sequence is TGTGCCAGCAGCTTAGCCAGGGTGGAAGGCTACACCTTC.